A selection of T cell receptor beta chains follows, all from one sample in a study of metastatic and nonmetastatic thyroid tumors. TCRdb re-analyzed the PCR reads using MiXCR. The sample includes about 17,000 clones, just under 30% of them seen just once. The sequenced sample was tumor tissue. Source of these receptors: a male donor with papillary thyroid cancer or a benign thyroid nodule (not recorded which). Some clones in this sample may be carry-over from other donors' samples. Each CDR3 is given with its conserved first and last residue. Fields, in order: J gene, V gene, D gene, CDR3 protein. The D gene is left open where the match is weak.

TRBJ2-2,TRBV9,-,CASQGIGYGELFF
TRBJ2-5,TRBV13,TRBD1,CASSLVHDRGRGTQYF
TRBJ2-1,TRBV12-3/TRBV12-4,-,CASSNRADNEQFF
TRBJ1-2,TRBV6-1,-,CASTREVFGYGYTF
TRBJ2-5,TRBV5-1,TRBD1,CASSRQGAQETQYF
TRBJ2-7,TRBV4-1,-,CASSQDGRYEQYF
TRBJ2-1,TRBV2,-,CASSYDNEQFF
TRBJ1-2,TRBV7-3,-,CASSLRGCGDFYGYTF
TRBJ2-1,TRBV3-1,-,CASSQRDGLDNEQFF
TRBJ2-3,TRBV19,-,CASKERRLDTQYF
TRBJ1-5,TRBV5-5,-,CASSLVGGDSNQPQHF
TRBJ1-6,TRBV7-3,-,CASSSGALNSPLHF
TRBJ2-1,TRBV24-1,-,CATSDAHHNEQFF
TRBJ2-3,TRBV5-1,TRBD2,CAGSLAFGGGRGTDTQYF
TRBJ1-2,TRBV28,TRBD1,CAIPGTGGDYGYTF
TRBJ1-1,TRBV12-3/TRBV12-4,TRBD1,CASSVRQGGAGTEAFF
TRBJ1-2,TRBV5-4,-,CASSLDSNYGYTF
TRBJ2-7,TRBV20-1,TRBD2,CSARGRGGSAYEQYF
TRBJ2-7,TRBV5-1,TRBD1,CASSLGGQGTYEQYF
TRBJ1-2,TRBV6-5,-,CASSLADPPSKAGDGYTF
TRBJ2-3,TRBV5-1,-,CASRVEDTQYF
TRBJ1-5,TRBV5-5,TRBD1,CASRGTGDDNQPQHF
TRBJ2-3,TRBV20-1,-,CSATRDSLGGWQYF
TRBJ1-2,TRBV12-3/TRBV12-4,-,CASSLGLLIYGYTF
TRBJ2-1,TRBV6-2/TRBV6-3,TRBD2,CASRLAGEDEQFF
TRBJ2-7,TRBV30,-,CAWSVGPRTGQYF
TRBJ1-1,TRBV5-4,TRBD1,CASSLSGQGSGDTEAFF
TRBJ2-2,TRBV27,TRBD2,CASTTGGAGELFF
TRBJ2-3,TRBV11-1,TRBD2,CASSLALGLAGGSDTQYF
TRBJ1-5,TRBV20-1,-,CNADTDSNQPQHF
TRBJ2-7,TRBV7-2,TRBD2,CASRQPSGPYEQYF
TRBJ2-7,TRBV20-1,-,CSADSKGIYEQYF
TRBJ2-7,TRBV6-2/TRBV6-3,-,CASSYSPDSSYEQYF
TRBJ2-7,TRBV9,-,CASSGGDSSYEQYF
TRBJ2-1,TRBV24-1,TRBD2,CATGWTSGIRDEQFF
TRBJ1-2,TRBV27,-,CASSLWQSNYGYTF
TRBJ2-7,TRBV4-3,-,CASSEGPDPSYEQYF
TRBJ2-7,TRBV7-2,-,CASSSLASYEQYF
TRBJ2-3,TRBV5-1,TRBD2,CASSLGSGGPGITDTQYF
TRBJ1-1,TRBV6-1,-,CASSRHRNTEAFF
TRBJ2-3,TRBV13,TRBD2,CASRRRGGRRADTSTDTQYF
TRBJ1-1,TRBV18,-,CASSEIRTNTEAFF
TRBJ1-1,TRBV5-8,-,CASSFRTLILTEAFF
TRBJ2-7,TRBV28,-,CASSLWTGTSSYEQYF
TRBJ2-2,TRBV11-2,-,CASSLYPQTVRAGELFF
TRBJ1-2,TRBV6-1,-,CVVGGSHYGYTF
TRBJ2-7,TRBV10-3,TRBD2,CATYRGGSGLAQQYF
TRBJ2-7,TRBV29-1,-,CSVVARTYEQYF
TRBJ2-6,TRBV4-3,-,CASSQDLGSGANVLTF
TRBJ1-2,TRBV6-1,-,CASSTNYGYTF
TRBJ1-4,TRBV20-1,-,CSARQGLANEKLFF